Shown below are 2 T cell receptor beta chains from a single sample sequenced in a study of shared clonotypes between healthy human individuals. Clones were sequenced by immunoSEQ multiplex PCR, and TCRdb holds only the in-frame ones, with some missing. The sample yields fewer than 1.6 million clones, approximately 98.5% seen once. The sequencing input was naive CD4+ T cells sorted from blood. Specified subset: CD45RA+ positively selected. The receptors here all came from a man aged 30 to 45 in good health.

The chain combines TRBV21-1 with TRBJ2-7. TRBV21-1 is marked as a pseudogene. This CDR3 comprises 18 residues. CDR3 in DNA: TGTGCCAGCAGCAACTCGAGGCCGGGGGACACAACCTTATACGAGCAGTACTTC. Its translation: CASSNSRPGDTTLYEQYF.

DNA for the CDR3: TGTGCCAGCAGTATGACAGGGTCAGGAAACACCATATATTTT. The encoded protein is CASSMTGSGNTIYF. The rearrangement links TRBV28 to TRBJ1-3, with 7 positions matching TRBD1. Germline lookup yields CDR1 MDHEN and CDR2 SYDVKM. V lost 5 bases and J lost 4; bases outside the gene matches: 5. The CDR3 spans 14 residues.